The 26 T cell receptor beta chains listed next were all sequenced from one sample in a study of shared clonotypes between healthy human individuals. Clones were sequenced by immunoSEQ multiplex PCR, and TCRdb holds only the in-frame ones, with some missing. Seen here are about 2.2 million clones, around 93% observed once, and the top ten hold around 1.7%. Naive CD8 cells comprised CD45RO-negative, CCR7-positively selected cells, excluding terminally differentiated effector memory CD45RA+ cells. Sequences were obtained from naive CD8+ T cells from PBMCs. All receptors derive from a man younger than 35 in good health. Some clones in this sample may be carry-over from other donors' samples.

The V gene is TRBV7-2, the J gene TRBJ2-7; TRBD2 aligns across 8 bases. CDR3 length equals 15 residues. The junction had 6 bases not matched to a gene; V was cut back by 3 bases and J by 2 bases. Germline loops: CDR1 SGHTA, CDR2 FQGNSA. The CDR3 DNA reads TGTGCCAGCAGCTTTTGGGCGGGAGGAGCCTACGAGCAGTACTTC. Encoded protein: CASSFWAGGAYEQYF.

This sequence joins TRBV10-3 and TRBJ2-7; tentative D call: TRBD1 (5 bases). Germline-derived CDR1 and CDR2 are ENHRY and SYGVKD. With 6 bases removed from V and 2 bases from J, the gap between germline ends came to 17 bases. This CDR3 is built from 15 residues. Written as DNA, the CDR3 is TGTGCCATCAGGGAAGATGGGGCCAACCCCTACGAGCAGTACTTC. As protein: CAIREDGANPYEQYF.

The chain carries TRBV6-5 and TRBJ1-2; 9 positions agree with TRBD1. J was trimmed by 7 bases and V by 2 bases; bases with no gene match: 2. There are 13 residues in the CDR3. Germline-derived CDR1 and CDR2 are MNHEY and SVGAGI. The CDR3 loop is CASSYGTGFGYTF. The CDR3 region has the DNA TGTGCCAGCAGTTACGGGACAGGGTTTGGCTACACCTTC.

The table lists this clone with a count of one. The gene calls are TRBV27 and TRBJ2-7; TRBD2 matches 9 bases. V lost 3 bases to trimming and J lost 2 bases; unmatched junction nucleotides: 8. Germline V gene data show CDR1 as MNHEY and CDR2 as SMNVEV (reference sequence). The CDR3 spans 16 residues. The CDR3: CASSLVAGEAPYEQYF. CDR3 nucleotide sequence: TGTGCCAGCAGTTTGGTAGCGGGAGAGGCCCCCTACGAGCAGTACTTC.

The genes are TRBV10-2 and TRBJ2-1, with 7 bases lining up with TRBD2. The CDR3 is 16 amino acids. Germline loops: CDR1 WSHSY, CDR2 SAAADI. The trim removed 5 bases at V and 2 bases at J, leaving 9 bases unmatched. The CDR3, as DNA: TGCGCCAGCAGTCCGGGACTAAATTTTCCCTACAATGAGCAGTTCTTC. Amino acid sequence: CASSPGLNFPYNEQFF.

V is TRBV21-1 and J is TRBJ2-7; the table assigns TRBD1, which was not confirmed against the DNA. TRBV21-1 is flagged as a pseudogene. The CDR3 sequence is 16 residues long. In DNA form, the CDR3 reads TGTGCCAGCCCCCCTTGGGCAGGGCTCGTGGTTTCCGAGCAGTACTTC. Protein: CASPPWAGLVVSEQYF.

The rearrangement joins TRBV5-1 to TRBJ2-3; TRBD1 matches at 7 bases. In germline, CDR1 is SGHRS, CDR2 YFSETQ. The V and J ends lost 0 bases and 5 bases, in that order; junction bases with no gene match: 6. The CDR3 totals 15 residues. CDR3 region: CASSLEGTVGDTQYF. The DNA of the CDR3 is TGCGCCAGCAGCTTGGAGGGGACAGTAGGAGATACGCAGTATTTT.

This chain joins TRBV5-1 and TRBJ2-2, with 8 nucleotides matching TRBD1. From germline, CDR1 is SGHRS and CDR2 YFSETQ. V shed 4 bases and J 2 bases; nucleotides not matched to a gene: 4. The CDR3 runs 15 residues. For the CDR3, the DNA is TGCGCCAGCAGCACGGACAGGGTCAACACCGGGGAGCTGTTTTTT. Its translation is CASSTDRVNTGELFF.

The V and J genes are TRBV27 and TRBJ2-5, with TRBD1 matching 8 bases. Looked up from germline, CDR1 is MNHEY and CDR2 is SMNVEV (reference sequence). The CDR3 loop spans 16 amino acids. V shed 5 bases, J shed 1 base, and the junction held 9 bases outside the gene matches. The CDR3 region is CASSPLGTGLQETQYF. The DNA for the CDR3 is TGTGCCAGCAGTCCCTTGGGGACAGGACTCCAAGAGACCCAGTACTTC.

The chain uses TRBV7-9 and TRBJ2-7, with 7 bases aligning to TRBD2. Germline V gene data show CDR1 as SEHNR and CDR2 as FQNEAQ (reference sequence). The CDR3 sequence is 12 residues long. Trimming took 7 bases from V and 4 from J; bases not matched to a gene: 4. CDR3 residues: CASTYGGYEQYF. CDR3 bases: TGTGCCAGCACTTACGGGGGGTACGAGCAGTACTTC.

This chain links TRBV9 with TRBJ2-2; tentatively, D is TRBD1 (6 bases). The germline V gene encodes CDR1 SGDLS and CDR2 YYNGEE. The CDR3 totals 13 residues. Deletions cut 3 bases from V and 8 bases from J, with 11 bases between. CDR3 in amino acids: CASSGPQGGELFF. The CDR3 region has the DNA TGTGCCAGCAGCGGACCGCAGGGGGGGGAGCTGTTTTTT.

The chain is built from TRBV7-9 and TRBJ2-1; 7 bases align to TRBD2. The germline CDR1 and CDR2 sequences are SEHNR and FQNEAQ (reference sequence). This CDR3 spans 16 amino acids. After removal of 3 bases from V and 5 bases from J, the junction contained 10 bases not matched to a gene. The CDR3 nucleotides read TGTGCCAGCAGCTTTTTCCAGGCGGGAGATAACAATGAGCAGTTCTTC. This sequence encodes CASSFFQAGDNNEQFF.

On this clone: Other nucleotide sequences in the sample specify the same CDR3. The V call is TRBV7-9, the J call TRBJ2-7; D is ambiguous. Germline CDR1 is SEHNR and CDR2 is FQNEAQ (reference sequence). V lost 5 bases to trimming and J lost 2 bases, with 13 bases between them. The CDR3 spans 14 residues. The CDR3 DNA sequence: TGTGCCAGCAGCCCCTCCGGGCCCGCCTACGAGCAGTACTTC. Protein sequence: CASSPSGPAYEQYF.

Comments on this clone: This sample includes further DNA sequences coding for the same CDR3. CDR3 DNA sequence: TGTGCCAGCAGCTTAGGGGGTCTTAATCAGCCCCAGCATTTT. Translation: CASSLGGLNQPQHF. The chain uses TRBV7-9 and TRBJ1-5; unclear D gene. CDR1 and CDR2 from the germline V gene are SEHNR and FQNEAQ (reference sequence). The ends were cut back, 1 base at V and 4 bases at J, with 8 bases in the middle. This CDR3 is 14 amino acids long.

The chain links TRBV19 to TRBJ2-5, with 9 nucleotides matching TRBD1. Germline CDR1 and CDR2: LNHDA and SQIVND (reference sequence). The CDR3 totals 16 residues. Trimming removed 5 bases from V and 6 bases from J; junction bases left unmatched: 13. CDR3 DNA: TGTGCCAGTAGTCTCAATCAGGGGACAGGGAAAAAGACCCAGTACTTC. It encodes CASSLNQGTGKKTQYF.

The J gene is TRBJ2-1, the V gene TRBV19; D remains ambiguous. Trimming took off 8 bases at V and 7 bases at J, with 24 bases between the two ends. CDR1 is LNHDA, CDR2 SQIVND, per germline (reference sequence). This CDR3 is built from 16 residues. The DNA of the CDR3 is TGTGCCAGTGGGTTCCGTCAGGATTTGAGGTGGAATGAGCAGTTCTTC. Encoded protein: CASGFRQDLRWNEQFF. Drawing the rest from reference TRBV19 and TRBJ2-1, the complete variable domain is DGGITQSPKYLFRKEGQNVTLSCEQNLNHDAMYWYRQDPGQGLRLIYYSQIVNDFQKGDIAEGYSVSREKKESFPLTVTSAQKNPTAFYLCASGFRQDLRWNEQFFGPGTRLTVL.

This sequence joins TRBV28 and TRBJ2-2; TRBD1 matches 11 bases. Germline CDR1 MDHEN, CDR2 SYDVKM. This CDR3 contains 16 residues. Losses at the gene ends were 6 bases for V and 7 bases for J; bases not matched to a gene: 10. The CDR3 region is CASSRARDRGYGELFF. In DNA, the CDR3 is TGTGCCAGCAGCCGAGCTCGGGACAGGGGGTACGGGGAGCTGTTTTTT.

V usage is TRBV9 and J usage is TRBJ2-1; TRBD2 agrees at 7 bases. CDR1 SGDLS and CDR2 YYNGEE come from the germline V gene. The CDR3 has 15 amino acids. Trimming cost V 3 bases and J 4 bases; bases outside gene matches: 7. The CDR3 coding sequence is TGTGCCAGCAGCGCGTCCGGGACTAAGTACAATGAGCAGTTCTTC. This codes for CASSASGTKYNEQFF.

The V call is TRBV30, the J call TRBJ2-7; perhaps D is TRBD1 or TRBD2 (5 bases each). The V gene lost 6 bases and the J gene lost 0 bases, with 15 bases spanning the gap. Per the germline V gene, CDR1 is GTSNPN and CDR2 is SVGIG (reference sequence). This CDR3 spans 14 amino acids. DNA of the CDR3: TGTGCCTGCGTGAACCGGGACGACTCCTACGAGCAGTACTTC. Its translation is CACVNRDDSYEQYF.

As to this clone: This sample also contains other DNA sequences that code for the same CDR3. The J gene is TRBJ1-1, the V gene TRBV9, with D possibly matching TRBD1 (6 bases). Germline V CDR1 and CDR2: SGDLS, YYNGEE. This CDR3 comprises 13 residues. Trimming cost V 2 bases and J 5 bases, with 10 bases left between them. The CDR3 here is CASSVGQGTEAFF. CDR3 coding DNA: TGTGCCAGCAGCGTTGGGCAGGGGACTGAAGCTTTCTTT.

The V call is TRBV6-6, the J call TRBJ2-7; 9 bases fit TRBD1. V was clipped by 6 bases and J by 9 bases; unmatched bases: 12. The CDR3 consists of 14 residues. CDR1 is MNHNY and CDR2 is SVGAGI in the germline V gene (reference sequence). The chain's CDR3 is CASRPPGQGLVQYF. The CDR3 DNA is TGTGCCAGCAGGCCACCGGGACAGGGATTGGTGCAGTACTTC.

For the CDR3, the DNA is TGTGCCACCCCCCCGGGACAGCTCATGGGGGAGCTGTTTTTT. Its translation is CATPPGQLMGELFF. The rearrangement joins TRBV7-9 to TRBJ2-2, with 7 bases fitting TRBD1. From germline, CDR1 is SEHNR and CDR2 FQNEAQ (reference sequence). The CDR3 has 14 residues. J gave up 8 bases and V 10 bases, and 13 bases lay outside the gene matches.

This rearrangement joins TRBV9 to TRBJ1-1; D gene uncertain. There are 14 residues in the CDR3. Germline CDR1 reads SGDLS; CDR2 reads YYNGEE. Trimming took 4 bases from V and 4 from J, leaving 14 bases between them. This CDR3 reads CASSPSWGLTEAFF. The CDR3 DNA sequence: TGTGCCAGCAGCCCCTCGTGGGGTCTCACTGAAGCTTTCTTT.

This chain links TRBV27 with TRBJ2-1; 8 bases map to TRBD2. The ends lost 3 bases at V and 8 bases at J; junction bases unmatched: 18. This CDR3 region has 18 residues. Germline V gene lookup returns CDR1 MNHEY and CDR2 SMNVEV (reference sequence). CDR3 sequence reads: CASSFLSGLGPFWDEQFF. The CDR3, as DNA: TGTGCCAGCAGTTTCCTCTCGGGACTAGGCCCCTTTTGGGATGAGCAGTTCTTC.

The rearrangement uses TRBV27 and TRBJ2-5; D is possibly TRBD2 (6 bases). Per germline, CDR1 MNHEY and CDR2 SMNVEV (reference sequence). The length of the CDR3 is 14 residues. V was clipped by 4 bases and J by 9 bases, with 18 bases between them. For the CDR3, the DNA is TGTGCCAGCAGTTCATTTGGGGCCCCGGGGGCCCAGTACTTC. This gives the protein CASSSFGAPGAQYF.

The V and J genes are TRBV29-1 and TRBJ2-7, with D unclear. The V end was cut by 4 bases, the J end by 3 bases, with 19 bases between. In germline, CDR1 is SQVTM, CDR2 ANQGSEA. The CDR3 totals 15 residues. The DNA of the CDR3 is TGCAGCGTTGGGGAAGGAGTATATGCCAACTACGAGCAGTACTTC. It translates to CSVGEGVYANYEQYF.